The sequence of this T cell receptor beta chain was determined in a study of human T cells and chemical hapten exposure. This sample's time point: pre-sensitization, week 0. Treatment defined: therapeutic diphenylcyclopropenone sensitization with weekly scalp DPC. Trimming cost V 4 bases and J 0 bases, with 14 bases left between them. Per germline, CDR1 SGHRS and CDR2 YFSETQ. The CDR3 loop spans 16 amino acids. This clonotype was seen at least ten times. TCRdb used MiXCR to reprocess the RACE reads, holding one entry per CDR3 protein. The data hold more than 300,000 distinct CDR3 sequences, with approximately 5.1% observed a single time.

The chain couples TRBV5-1 to TRBJ2-1, with D perhaps TRBD1 (6 bases). The TCR originated in a woman between 45 and 60 years old with alopecia areata. Some clones in this sample may be carry-over from other donors' samples. The sequences come from whole blood, collected in connection with sensitization to the hapten diphenylcyclopropenone (DPC). In nucleotides, the CDR3 is TGCGCCAGCAGCGCCGGACAGCGAATCTCCTACAATGAGCAGTTCTTC. Protein sequence: CASSAGQRISYNEQFF.